Below, 2 T cell receptor beta chains from the same sample are listed, as sequenced in a study of blood T cell repertoires in COVID-19. Sequencing was performed with immunoSEQ multiplex PCR; in TCRdb, only in-frame clones are kept and a portion is missing. The table shows approximately 100,000 clones, with approximately 87% occurring only once. Input material: peripheral blood. The receptor set was obtained from a woman in her 30s with acute or convalescent COVID-19.

The gene calls are TRBV6-5 and TRBJ1-5; TRBD1 agrees at 9 bases. This CDR3 is built from 16 residues. The J segment lost 1 base and the V segment lost 4 bases, leaving 5 bases of the junction unmatched. In germline, CDR1 is MNHEY, CDR2 SVGAGI. Here the CDR3 reads CASSSGTGHSNQPQHF. The CDR3 DNA is TGTGCCAGCAGTTCCGGGACAGGGCACAGCAATCAGCCCCAGCATTTT.

The genes are TRBV29-1 and TRBJ2-3; D possibly corresponds to TRBD2 (6 bases). This CDR3 has 14 residues. Trimming took off 3 bases at V and 3 bases at J, with 13 bases between the two ends. The germline V gene encodes CDR1 SQVTM and CDR2 ANQGSEA. The CDR3 DNA reads as TGCAGCGTTGATTCCGAAGCGGGTACAGATACGCAGTATTTT. Protein product: CSVDSEAGTDTQYF.